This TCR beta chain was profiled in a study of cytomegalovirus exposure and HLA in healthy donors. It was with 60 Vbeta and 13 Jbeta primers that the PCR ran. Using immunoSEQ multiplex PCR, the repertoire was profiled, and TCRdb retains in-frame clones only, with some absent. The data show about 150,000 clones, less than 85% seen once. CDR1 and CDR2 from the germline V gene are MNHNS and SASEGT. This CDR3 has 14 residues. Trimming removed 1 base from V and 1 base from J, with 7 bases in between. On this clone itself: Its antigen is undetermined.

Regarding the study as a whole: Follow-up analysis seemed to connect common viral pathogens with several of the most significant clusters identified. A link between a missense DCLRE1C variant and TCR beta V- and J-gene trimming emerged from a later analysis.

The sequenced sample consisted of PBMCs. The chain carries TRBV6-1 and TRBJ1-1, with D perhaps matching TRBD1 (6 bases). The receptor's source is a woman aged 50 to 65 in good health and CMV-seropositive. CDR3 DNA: TGTGCCAGCAGTGAAGGGGGGCGGAACACTGAAGCTTTCTTT. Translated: CASSEGGRNTEAFF.